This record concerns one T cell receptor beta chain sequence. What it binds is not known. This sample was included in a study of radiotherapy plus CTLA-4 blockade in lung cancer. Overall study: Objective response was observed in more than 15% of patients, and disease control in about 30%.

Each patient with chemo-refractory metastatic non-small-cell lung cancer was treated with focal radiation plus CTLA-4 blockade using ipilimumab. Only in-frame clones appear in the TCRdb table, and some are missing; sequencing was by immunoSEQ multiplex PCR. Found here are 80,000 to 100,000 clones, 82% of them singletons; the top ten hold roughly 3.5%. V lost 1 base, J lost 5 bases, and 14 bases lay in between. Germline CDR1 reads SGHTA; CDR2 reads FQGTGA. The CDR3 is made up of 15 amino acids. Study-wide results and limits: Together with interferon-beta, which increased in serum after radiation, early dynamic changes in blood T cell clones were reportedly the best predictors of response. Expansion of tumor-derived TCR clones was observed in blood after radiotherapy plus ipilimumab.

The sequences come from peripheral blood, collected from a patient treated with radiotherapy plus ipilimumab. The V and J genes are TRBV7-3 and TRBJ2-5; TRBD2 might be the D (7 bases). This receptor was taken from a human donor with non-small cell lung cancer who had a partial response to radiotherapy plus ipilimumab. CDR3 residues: CASSLIGGEVETQYF. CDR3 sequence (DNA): TGTGCCAGCAGCTTAATAGGGGGGGAGGTGGAGACCCAGTACTTC.